A single sample is the source of the 14 T cell receptor beta chains below, sequenced in a study of blood T cell repertoires in COVID-19. Data came from immunoSEQ multiplex PCR; TCRdb stores just in-frame clones and leaves some out. The sample holds roughly 260,000 clones, around nine tenths seen once. Specimen: peripheral blood. The receptors shown here come from a man in his forties who had recovered from COVID-19.

This chain's CDR3 is CASSPGSSGRIGTQYF. The CDR3 DNA sequence: TGTGCCAGCAGCCCTGGGTCTAGCGGGAGGATCGGTACGCAGTATTTT. This sequence joins TRBV9 and TRBJ2-3; 11 bases line up with TRBD2. Germline values: CDR1 SGDLS, CDR2 YYNGEE. The ends lost 4 bases at V and 8 bases at J; junction bases unmatched: 12. This CDR3 spans 16 amino acids.

V gene TRBV25-1 combines with J gene TRBJ2-1; tentative D call: TRBD2 (6 bases). The length of the CDR3 is 15 residues. Germline V gene sequence: CDR1 MGHDK, CDR2 SYGVNS. Trimming removed 3 bases at V and 4 bases at J, with 13 bases between. In DNA form, the CDR3 reads TGTGCCAGCAGTGACGCGGGACCCGGATACAATGAGCAGTTCTTC. It encodes CASSDAGPGYNEQFF. Complete variable domain (other parts from reference TRBV25-1 and TRBJ2-1): EADIYQTPRYLVIGTGKKITLECSQTMGHDKMYWYQQDPGMELHLIHYSYGVNSTEKGDLSSESTVSRIRTEHFPLTLESARPSHTSQYLCASSDAGPGYNEQFFGPGTRLTVL.

This clone was seen repeatedly, ten times or more. V and J are TRBV5-8 and TRBJ2-7; 7 bases agree with TRBD2. Germline CDR1 reads SGHTS; CDR2 reads YDEGEE. There are 15 residues in the CDR3. With 4 bases clipped from V and 5 bases from J, the junction kept 12 bases outside the gene matches. The CDR3 is CASSPRGGAFHEQYF. The CDR3 DNA is TGTGCCAGCAGCCCGCGGGGAGGGGCATTCCACGAGCAGTACTTC.

The chain has TRBV20-1 and TRBJ2-3; TRBD2 matches 7 bases. The CDR3 spans 15 residues. Germline CDR1 is DFQATT and CDR2 is SNEGSKA (reference sequence). The V gene end was trimmed by 3 bases and the J gene end by 2 bases; junction bases not matched to a gene: 8. For the CDR3, the DNA is TGCAGTGCTAGTCGTCTAGCGGTAAACACAGATACGCAGTATTTT. Protein sequence: CSASRLAVNTDTQYF.

This chain connects TRBV28 to TRBJ2-6; D ambiguous. From germline, CDR1 is MDHEN and CDR2 SYDVKM. The CDR3 spans 14 residues. V lost 8 bases to trimming and J lost 3 bases, with 11 bases between them. The DNA for the CDR3 is TGTGCCAGCGCCTTAAGGAGTGGGGCCAACGTCCTGACTTTC. This encodes CASALRSGANVLTF. The whole variable domain, remainder taken from reference TRBV28 and TRBJ2-6, is DVKVTQSSRYLVKRTGEKVFLECVQDMDHENMFWYRQDPGLGLRLIYFSYDVKMKEKGDIPEGYSVSREKKERFSLILESASTNQTSMYLCASALRSGANVLTFGAGSRLTVL.

The V and J genes are TRBV7-2 and TRBJ1-2, with TRBD1 as a possible D gene (6 bases). V was cut by 6 bases and J by 2 bases, with 13 bases left in between. The CDR3 totals 14 residues. Per the germline V gene, CDR1 is SGHTA and CDR2 is FQGNSA. The CDR3, as DNA: TGTGCCAGCAGGCCGGAGGACAGAAACTATGGCTACACCTTC. It encodes CASRPEDRNYGYTF.

The J gene is TRBJ1-2, the V gene TRBV21-1; the table's D call TRBD1 went unverified against the DNA. TRBV21-1 is flagged as a pseudogene. The CDR3 length is 17 residues. The CDR3 DNA sequence: TGTGCCAGCAGCAAAAACAACCGACAGGGAGAGGTTCTAGGCTACACCTTC. Protein: CASSKNNRQGEVLGYTF.

This clone was seen many times. The genes are TRBV27 and TRBJ2-7, with TRBD1 as a possible D gene (6 bases). The CDR3 contains 14 residues. V lost 5 bases and J lost 4, with 15 bases in between. The germline gives CDR1 MNHEY, CDR2 SMNVEV (reference sequence). This chain's CDR3 is CASSQTGPVYEQYF. CDR3 nucleotide sequence: TGTGCCAGCAGTCAAACAGGGCCAGTATACGAGCAGTACTTC.

This sequence joins TRBV30 and TRBJ1-1, with 10 bases that match TRBD1. The CDR3 has 15 residues. V lost 0 bases, J lost 7 bases, and 8 bases stayed unmatched. Looked up from germline, CDR1 is GTSNPN and CDR2 is SVGIG (reference sequence). CDR3 sequence reads: CAWSVRGTGAHEAFF. CDR3 nucleotide sequence: TGTGCCTGGAGTGTAAGGGGGACAGGGGCGCATGAAGCTTTCTTT.

J is TRBJ2-6 and V is TRBV5-1, with 15 nucleotides matching TRBD2. CDR3 length: 20 residues. J lost 0 bases, V lost 4 bases, and 8 bases had no gene match. Germline values: CDR1 SGHRS, CDR2 YFSETQ. The CDR3 reads CASSPFGTSGGSSGANVLTF. The DNA of the CDR3 is TGCGCCAGCAGCCCCTTCGGGACTAGCGGGGGGTCCTCTGGGGCCAACGTCCTGACTTTC.

The CDR3 protein is CASSASGTSGRAGELFF. CDR3 coding DNA: TGTGCCAGTAGTGCGTCCGGGACTAGCGGGAGGGCCGGGGAGCTGTTTTTT. The gene calls are TRBV19 and TRBJ2-2, with 16 bases aligning to TRBD2. After removal of 5 bases from V and 6 bases from J, the junction contained 6 bases not matched to a gene. The CDR3 is made up of 17 amino acids. Germline V CDR1 and CDR2: LNHDA, SQIVND (reference sequence).

V is TRBV7-9 and J is TRBJ2-3; D gene uncertain. Trimming pared 6 bases from V and 2 bases from J, leaving 3 bases between. CDR1 and CDR2 (germline): SEHNR, FQNEAQ (reference sequence). This CDR3 has 11 residues. The CDR3 nucleotides read TGTGCCAGCAGTAACACAGATACGCAGTATTTT. Protein sequence: CASSNTDTQYF.

J is TRBJ1-4 and V is TRBV5-1; possibly TRBD1 for D (6 bases). The germline V and J ends were trimmed by 0 bases and 6 bases, with 6 bases remaining between them. Germline V lookup: CDR1 SGHRS, CDR2 YFSETQ. The CDR3 runs to 13 residues. The CDR3 DNA reads TGCGCCAGCAGCTTGGACAGGGATGAAAAACTGTTTTTT. Its translation: CASSLDRDEKLFF.

V gene TRBV19 combines with J gene TRBJ2-3; D uncertain. Trimming cost V 3 bases and J 0 bases, with 10 bases left between them. CDR3 length: 15 amino acids. Germline assignment: CDR1 LNHDA and CDR2 SQIVND (reference sequence). The CDR3 loop is CASSIRGRSTDTQYF. In DNA, the CDR3 is TGTGCCAGTAGTATCCGAGGAAGGAGCACAGATACGCAGTATTTT.